The subject of this entry is one TCR beta chain. Original methodology: Quantification of nucleated cells was approximated via reference gene primer amplification. Clones were read by immunoSEQ multiplex PCR, and TCRdb kept only the in-frame ones, dropping some. V, J and clone size were drawn from that table, and D and trimming were deduced from the DNA. The repertoire holds 62,000 or so clones, approximately 86% seen once, with roughly 1.4% in the top ten. The data originate from a study of blood T cell repertoires in COVID-19. Study information: COVID-19 samples collected from the United States, Italy and Spain covered acute and convalescent phases. From T cells, B-cell-depleted T cells, or PBMCs came the material, which was cDNA or gDNA.

Germline-derived CDR1 and CDR2 are KGHSH and LQKENI. V dropped 3 bases and J dropped 4; count of bases not matched to a gene: 7. The CDR3 contains 16 residues. The sequence was collected from a woman aged 60-70 years with acute or convalescent COVID-19. The genes are TRBV18 and TRBJ1-5; 9 nucleotides agree with TRBD1. Sequencing input: peripheral blood. Here the CDR3 reads CASSPRPGQGNQPQHF. The CDR3 nucleotides read TGTGCCAGCTCACCCCGACCGGGACAGGGAAATCAGCCCCAGCATTTT.